The 27 T cell receptor beta chains below all came from one sample that was sequenced in a study of T cell responses to AZD1222 COVID-19 vaccine. The table came from immunoSEQ multiplex PCR; TCRdb's copy has only in-frame clones and leaves some out. Found here are about 150,000 clones, more than 90% of them singletons; the top ten hold approximately 1.5%. Material: peripheral blood, obtained 28 days after the second AZD1222 dose. The receptors were gathered from an adult who received the AZD1222 COVID-19 vaccine.

The chain couples TRBV5-1 to TRBJ2-1, with 8 bases identical to TRBD2. Germline trimming cut 2 bases from V and 5 bases from J; bases unmatched to any gene: 6. The CDR3 contains 15 residues. Per the germline V gene, CDR1 is SGHRS and CDR2 is YFSETQ. The CDR3 is CASSLIPGGNNEQFF. The CDR3 DNA reads as TGCGCCAGCAGCTTAATACCGGGAGGGAACAATGAGCAGTTCTTC.

V gene TRBV6-4 combines with J gene TRBJ2-2, with TRBD1 as a possible D gene (6 bases). V was shortened by 2 bases and J by 1 base, with 8 bases between the two germline ends. The CDR3 length is 15 residues. From germline, CDR1 is MRHNA and CDR2 SNTAGT. The CDR3 nucleotides are TGTGCCAGCAGTGACACCAGGGGGAACACCGGGGAGCTGTTTTTT. The encoded protein is CASSDTRGNTGELFF.

V and J are TRBV5-5 and TRBJ2-7, with unresolved D. CDR3 length equals 12 residues. Germline CDR1 is SGHKS and CDR2 is YYEKEE (reference sequence). The V and J ends lost 3 bases and 0 bases respectively, with 4 bases between them. CDR3 region: CASSWSSYEQYF. As DNA, the CDR3 is TGTGCCAGCAGCTGGAGCTCCTACGAGCAGTACTTC. The full variable domain, with the rest looked up from reference TRBV5-5 and TRBJ2-7, is DAGVTQSPTHLIKTRGQQVTLRCSPISGHKSVSWYQQVLGQGPQFIFQYYEKEERGRGNFPDRFSARQFPNYSSELNVNALLLGDSALYLCASSWSSYEQYFGPGTRLTVT.

The V gene is TRBV5-1, the J gene TRBJ2-5; D is uncertain. CDR1 is SGHRS and CDR2 is YFSETQ in the germline V gene. Trimming took off 4 bases at V and 0 bases at J, with 10 bases between the two ends. The CDR3 runs to 14 residues. CDR3 nucleotides: TGCGCCAGCAGCCCATACACGTACCAAGAGACCCAGTACTTC. This gives the protein CASSPYTYQETQYF.

J is TRBJ2-1 and V is TRBV5-1, with TRBD1 as a possible D gene (5 bases). The CDR3 consists of 12 residues. Germline-derived CDR1 and CDR2 are SGHRS and YFSETQ. Trimming stripped 4 bases from V and 8 bases from J, with 10 bases between. The CDR3 is CASSLQGHEQFF. DNA for the CDR3: TGCGCCAGCAGCCTCCAGGGCCATGAGCAGTTCTTC.

V is TRBV24-1 and J is TRBJ1-2; D uncertain. Trimming stripped 0 bases from V and 0 bases from J, with 13 bases between. This CDR3 contains 17 residues. Germline assignment: CDR1 KGHDR and CDR2 SFDVKD. The CDR3 sequence is CATSDLGSVRPNYGYTF. The CDR3 coding sequence is TGTGCCACCAGTGATTTGGGATCGGTCAGACCTAACTATGGCTACACCTTC.

The chain employs TRBV5-4 and TRBJ2-7, with 11 bases fitting TRBD2. Germline V gene sequence: CDR1 SGHNT, CDR2 YYREEE (reference sequence). V shed 1 base and J 6 bases; nucleotides not matched to a gene: 9. The CDR3 loop spans 16 amino acids. The DNA for the CDR3 is TGTGCCAGCAGCTTGAATAGCGGGAGGGCCTTGACCGAGCAGTACTTC. It encodes CASSLNSGRALTEQYF. Based on the CDR3 plus reference TRBV5-4 and TRBJ2-7, the full variable domain is ETGVTQSPTHLIKTRGQQVTLRCSSQSGHNTVSWYQQALGQGPQFIFQYYREEENGRGNFPPRFSGLQFPNYSSELNVNALELDDSALYLCASSLNSGRALTEQYFGPGTRLTVT.

This clone was observed a single time. The V and J genes are TRBV25-1 and TRBJ1-1, with TRBD1 identical over 7 bases. This CDR3 region has 13 residues. The ends lost 6 bases at V and 3 bases at J; junction bases unmatched: 4. Germline lookup yields CDR1 MGHDK and CDR2 SYGVNS. Written as DNA, the CDR3 is TGTGCCAGCAGGGGACAGAGCTACACTGAAGCTTTCTTT. Residues: CASRGQSYTEAFF.

This sequence joins TRBV14 and TRBJ1-2, with D uncertain. The germline CDR1 and CDR2 sequences are SGHDN and FVKESK. V shed 4 bases and J shed 3 bases, with 9 bases lying between them. The CDR3 totals 13 residues. This chain's CDR3 is CASSRGPHYGYTF. The CDR3 DNA sequence: TGTGCCAGCAGCCGCGGGCCCCACTATGGCTACACCTTC.

Here the CDR3 reads CASSLAGDGYEQYF. CDR3 nucleotide sequence: TGCGCCAGCAGCTTAGCGGGAGATGGGTACGAGCAGTACTTC. V and J are TRBV5-1 and TRBJ2-7; 8 bases fit TRBD2. Per germline, CDR1 SGHRS and CDR2 YFSETQ. Trimming at V came to 2 bases and at J to 4 bases, leaving 5 bases not matched to a gene. The CDR3 has 14 residues.

The chain uses TRBV6-5 and TRBJ2-1; D not resolved. The germline V gene has CDR1 MNHEY and CDR2 SVGAGI. There are 11 residues in the CDR3. V lost 8 bases and J 4 bases, leaving 6 bases between the germline ends. DNA for the CDR3: TGTGCCAGCCCCCGTTACAATGAGCAGTTCTTC. Protein: CASPRYNEQFF.

This chain uses TRBV18 with TRBJ1-3; maybe TRBD1 (5 bases). The germline V and J ends were trimmed by 4 bases and 0 bases, with 10 bases remaining between them. Germline assignment: CDR1 KGHSH and CDR2 LQKENI. The CDR3 sequence is 15 residues long. The CDR3 is CASSRGGSSGNTIYF. CDR3 DNA sequence: TGTGCCAGCTCACGGGGCGGGAGCTCTGGAAACACCATATATTTT.

The chain couples TRBV7-2 to TRBJ2-1; D may be TRBD1 (5 bases). Trimming took 5 bases from V and 10 from J, leaving 24 bases between them. Looked up from germline, CDR1 is SGHTA and CDR2 is FQGNSA. CDR3 length: 16 residues. CDR3 sequence: CASSQTGLGPNAEQFF. The CDR3 nucleotides read TGTGCCAGCAGCCAAACAGGTTTGGGGCCGAACGCGGAGCAGTTCTTC.

The genes are TRBV6-1 and TRBJ1-1; D uncertain. Trimming removed 0 bases from V and 4 bases from J, with 9 bases in between. CDR3 length: 14 residues. From germline, CDR1 is MNHNS and CDR2 SASEGT. This CDR3 is CASSEAYWGTEAFF. CDR3 DNA: TGTGCCAGCAGTGAAGCCTACTGGGGCACTGAAGCTTTCTTT.

This clone was observed a single time. This rearrangement joins TRBV19 to TRBJ1-5, with TRBD1 matching over 7 bases. CDR1 and CDR2 from the germline V gene are LNHDA and SQIVND (reference sequence). V shed 7 bases, J shed 2 bases, and the junction held 17 bases outside the gene matches. This CDR3 is 18 amino acids long. CDR3 residues: CASTSLQGSSIGNQPQHF. The DNA for the CDR3 is TGTGCCAGTACCTCCCTACAGGGGAGTTCGATAGGCAATCAGCCCCAGCATTTT.

The chain is built from TRBV10-1 and TRBJ2-7, with D unclear. The CDR3 spans 17 residues. Trimming left V 0 bases short and J 2 bases short, with 17 bases between. Germline CDR1 reads WNHNN; CDR2 reads SYGVQD (reference sequence). The CDR3 DNA is TGCGCCAGCAGTGAGTCTAGTAATCTACACGGGCCCTACGAGCAGTACTTC. It is translated as CASSESSNLHGPYEQYF.

Regarding this clone: One end of the junction varies from germline; a read error may be responsible. The gene calls are TRBV30 and TRBJ1-3; perhaps TRBD1 as D (5 bases). The CDR3 is 13 amino acids. The germline V gene has CDR1 GTSNPN and CDR2 SVGIG (reference sequence). For the CDR3, the DNA is TGTGCCTGGAGGCCCAGGGCCCTCTCGACGATAAATTTT. Residues: CAWRPRALSTINF.

The V and J genes are TRBV18 and TRBJ2-2; the D gene is possibly TRBD2 (5 bases). Germline CDR1 and CDR2: KGHSH and LQKENI. V was clipped by 3 bases and J by 4 bases, with 15 bases between them. The CDR3 covers 16 residues. CDR3 bases: TGTGCCAGCTCACCCGTGGAGCAGGCGGGCACCGGGGAGCTGTTTTTT. Translating it yields CASSPVEQAGTGELFF.

V gene TRBV7-2 combines with J gene TRBJ2-1, with 8 bases identical to TRBD1. The junction had 6 bases not matched to a gene; V was cut back by 4 bases and J by 10 bases. CDR3 length equals 13 residues. Germline CDR1 is SGHTA and CDR2 is FQGNSA. CDR3 sequence: CASSSGQGVEQFF. CDR3 DNA sequence: TGTGCCAGCAGCTCCGGACAGGGAGTAGAGCAGTTCTTC.

Written as DNA, the CDR3 is TGTGCCAGCAGTCGGACCCCCACAGGGGGCGGGTCCTACGAGCAGTACTTC. Translation gives CASSRTPTGGGSYEQYF. The chain employs TRBV6-6 and TRBJ2-7; 9 nucleotides align to TRBD1. The CDR3 has 17 residues. Germline values: CDR1 MNHNY, CDR2 SVGAGI (reference sequence). The V gene end was trimmed by 5 bases and the J gene end by 1 base; junction bases not matched to a gene: 12.

V usage is TRBV19 and J usage is TRBJ2-7; perhaps TRBD1 as D (6 bases). Trimming took 5 bases from V and 4 from J, leaving 12 bases between them. The CDR3 loop spans 13 amino acids. Germline CDR1 LNHDA, CDR2 SQIVND (reference sequence). The CDR3 DNA is TGTGCCAGTAGTCCGGGACACCAGTACGAGCAGTACTTC. Amino acids: CASSPGHQYEQYF.

The CDR3 region has the DNA TGTGCCAGCAGTAGGGACAGCTTCTCTGGAAACACCATATATTTT. Translation gives CASSRDSFSGNTIYF. The V gene is TRBV2, the J gene TRBJ1-3; 7 bases match TRBD1. V was pared by 5 bases and J by 0 bases, with 4 bases of the junction left unmatched. Per germline, CDR1 SNHLY and CDR2 FYNNEI. This CDR3 has 15 residues.

The V gene is TRBV28, the J gene TRBJ1-3; possibly TRBD1 for D (6 bases). The CDR3 runs 14 residues. The V and J ends lost 2 bases and 2 bases respectively, with 7 bases between them. Germline CDR1 reads MDHEN; CDR2 reads SYDVKM. The CDR3 nucleotides read TGTGCCAGCAGTTTAGGACAGACTGGAAACACCATATATTTT. Its translation: CASSLGQTGNTIYF.

This clone was observed a single time. The chain carries TRBV6-1 and TRBJ1-1, with D possibly TRBD1 on 6 matching bases. This CDR3 region has 15 residues. The germline V gene has CDR1 MNHNS and CDR2 SASEGT. Between the trimmed V and J ends, which lost 3 bases and 4 bases, there was a span of 15 bases. The CDR3 here is CASSDPWQGSTEAFF. The DNA for the CDR3 is TGTGCCAGCAGTGATCCTTGGCAGGGGAGCACTGAAGCTTTCTTT.

The chain uses TRBV2 and TRBJ1-4; D is unclear. V was shortened by 4 bases and J by 6 bases, with 12 bases between the two germline ends. This CDR3 region has 14 residues. The germline CDR1 and CDR2 sequences are SNHLY and FYNNEI. CDR3 in amino acids: CASSGLGSDEKLFF. CDR3 DNA sequence: TGTGCCAGCAGTGGGTTGGGCAGCGATGAAAAACTGTTTTTT.

V and J are TRBV28 and TRBJ1-1, with D perhaps TRBD1 (5 bases). The ends were cut back, 2 bases at V and 7 bases at J, with 14 bases in the middle. Looked up from germline, CDR1 is MDHEN and CDR2 is SYDVKM. CDR3 size: 14 residues. CDR3 sequence reads: CASSLNKGFGEAFF. The CDR3 nucleotides read TGTGCCAGCAGTTTAAATAAGGGGTTTGGTGAAGCTTTCTTT.

In DNA form, the CDR3 reads TGTGCCAGCTCGGCTAGCGGGGCTCTCATTATGGGCTACGAGCAGTACTTC. This gives the protein CASSASGALIMGYEQYF. The V call is TRBV28, the J call TRBJ2-7; 9 nucleotides line up with TRBD2. Trimming took 8 bases from V and 3 from J; bases not matched to a gene: 17. The V gene's germline CDR1 is MDHEN and CDR2 SYDVKM. The CDR3 extends over 17 amino acids.